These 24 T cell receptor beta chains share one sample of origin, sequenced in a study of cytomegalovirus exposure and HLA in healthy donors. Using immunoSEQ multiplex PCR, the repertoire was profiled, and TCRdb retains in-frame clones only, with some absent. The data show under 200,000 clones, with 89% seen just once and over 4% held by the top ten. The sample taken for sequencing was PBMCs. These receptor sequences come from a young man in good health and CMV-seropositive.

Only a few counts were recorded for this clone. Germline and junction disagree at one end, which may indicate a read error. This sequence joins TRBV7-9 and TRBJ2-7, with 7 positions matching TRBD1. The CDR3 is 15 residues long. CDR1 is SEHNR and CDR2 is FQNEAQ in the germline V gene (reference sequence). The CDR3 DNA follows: TGTGCCAGCAGCTTAGCAGGGCAGGGCACAGGGGCCATAGCCTTC. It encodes CASSLAGQGTGAIAF.

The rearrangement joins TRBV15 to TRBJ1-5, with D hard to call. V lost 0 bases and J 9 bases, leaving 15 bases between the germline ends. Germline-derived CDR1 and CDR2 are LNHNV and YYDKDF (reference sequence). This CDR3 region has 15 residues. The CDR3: CATSRDRQVGGPQHF. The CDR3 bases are TGTGCCACCAGCAGAGATCGCCAGGTCGGTGGGCCCCAGCATTTT.

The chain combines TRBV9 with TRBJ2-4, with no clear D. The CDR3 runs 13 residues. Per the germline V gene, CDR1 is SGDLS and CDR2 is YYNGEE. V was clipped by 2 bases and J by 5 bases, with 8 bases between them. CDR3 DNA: TGTGCCAGCAGCGTCGAGGCGGAAAACATTCAGTACTTC. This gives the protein CASSVEAENIQYF. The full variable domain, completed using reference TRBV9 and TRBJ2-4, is DSGVTQTPKHLITATGQRVTLRCSPRSGDLSVYWYQQSLDQGLQFLIQYYNGEERAKGNILERFSAQQFPDLHSELNLSSLELGDSALYFCASSVEAENIQYFGAGTRLSVL.

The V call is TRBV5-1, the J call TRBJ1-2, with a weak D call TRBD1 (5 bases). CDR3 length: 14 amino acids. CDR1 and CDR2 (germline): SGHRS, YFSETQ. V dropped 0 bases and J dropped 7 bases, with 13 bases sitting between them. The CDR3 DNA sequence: TGCGCCAGCAGCTTGGGGGGGGAAGATGGTGGCTACACCTTC. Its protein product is CASSLGGEDGGYTF.

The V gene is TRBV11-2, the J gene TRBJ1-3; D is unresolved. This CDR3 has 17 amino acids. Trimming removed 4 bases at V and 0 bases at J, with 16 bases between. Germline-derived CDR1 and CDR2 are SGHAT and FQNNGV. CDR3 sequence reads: CASSSQLSDRSGNTIYF. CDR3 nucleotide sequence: TGTGCCAGCAGCTCACAATTGAGCGACCGCTCTGGAAACACCATATATTTT. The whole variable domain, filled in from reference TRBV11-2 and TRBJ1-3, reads EAGVAQSPRYKIIEKRQSVAFWCNPISGHATLYWYQQILGQGPKLLIQFQNNGVVDDSQLPKDRFSAERLKGVDSTLKIQPAKLEDSAVYLCASSSQLSDRSGNTIYFGEGSWLTVV.

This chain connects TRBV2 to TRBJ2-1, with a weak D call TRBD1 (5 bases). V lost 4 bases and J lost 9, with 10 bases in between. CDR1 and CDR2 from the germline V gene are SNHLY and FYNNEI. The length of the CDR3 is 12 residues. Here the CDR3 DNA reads TGTGCCAGCAGTGTCTGGCAGGGTGAGCAGTTCTTC. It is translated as CASSVWQGEQFF.

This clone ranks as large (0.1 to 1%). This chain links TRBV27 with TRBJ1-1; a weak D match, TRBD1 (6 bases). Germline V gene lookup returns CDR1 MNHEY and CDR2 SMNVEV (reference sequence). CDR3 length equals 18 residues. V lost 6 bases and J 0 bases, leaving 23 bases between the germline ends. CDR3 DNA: TGTGCCAGCAGACAGAGGAGACAAAACGGACAGCTGAACACTGAAGCTTTCTTT. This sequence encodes CASRQRRQNGQLNTEAFF.

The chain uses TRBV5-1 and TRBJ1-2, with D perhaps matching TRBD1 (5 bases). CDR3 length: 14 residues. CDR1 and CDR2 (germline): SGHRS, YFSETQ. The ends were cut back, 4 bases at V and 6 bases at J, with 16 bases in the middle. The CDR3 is CASSPISGEDGYTF. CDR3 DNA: TGCGCCAGCAGCCCCATCTCGGGGGAGGATGGCTACACCTTC.

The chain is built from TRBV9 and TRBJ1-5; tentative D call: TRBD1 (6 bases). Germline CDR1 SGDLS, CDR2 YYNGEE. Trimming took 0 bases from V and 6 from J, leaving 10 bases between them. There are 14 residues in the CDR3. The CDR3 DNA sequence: TGTGCCAGCAGCGTAGGGGGGGGCGGTCAGCCCCAGCATTTT. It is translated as CASSVGGGGQPQHF.

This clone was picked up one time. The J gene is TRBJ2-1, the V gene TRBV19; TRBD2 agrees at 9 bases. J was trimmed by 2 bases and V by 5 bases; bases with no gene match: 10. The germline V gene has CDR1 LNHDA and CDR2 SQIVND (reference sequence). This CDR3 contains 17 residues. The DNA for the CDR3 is TGTGCCAGTAGTCTCACCCGGGCTAGCGGGGCCTACAATGAGCAGTTCTTC. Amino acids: CASSLTRASGAYNEQFF.

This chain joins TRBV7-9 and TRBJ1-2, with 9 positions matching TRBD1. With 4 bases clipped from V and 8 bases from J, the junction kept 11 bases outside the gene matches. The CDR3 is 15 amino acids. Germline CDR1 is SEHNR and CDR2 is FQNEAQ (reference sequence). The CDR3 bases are TGTGCCAGCAGCTCATTGACAGGGGGAGCTTGGGGCTACACCTTC. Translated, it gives CASSSLTGGAWGYTF. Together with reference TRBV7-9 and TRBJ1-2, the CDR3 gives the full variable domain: DTGVSQNPRHKITKRGQNVTFRCDPISEHNRLYWYRQTLGQGPEFLTYFQNEAQLEKSRLLSDRFSAERPKGSFSTLEIQRTEQGDSAMYLCASSSLTGGAWGYTFGSGTRLTVV.

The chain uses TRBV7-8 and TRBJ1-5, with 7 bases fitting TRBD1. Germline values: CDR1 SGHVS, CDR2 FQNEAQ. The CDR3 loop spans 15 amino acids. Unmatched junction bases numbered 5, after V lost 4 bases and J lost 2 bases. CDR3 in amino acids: CASSSGTARNQPQHF. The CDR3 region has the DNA TGTGCCAGCAGCTCCGGGACAGCCCGCAATCAGCCCCAGCATTTT.

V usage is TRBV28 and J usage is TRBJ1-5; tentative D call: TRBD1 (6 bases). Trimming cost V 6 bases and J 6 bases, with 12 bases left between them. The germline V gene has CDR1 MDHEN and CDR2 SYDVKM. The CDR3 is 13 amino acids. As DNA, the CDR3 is TGTGCCAGCAGACCGATGGGGGCTCAGCCCCAGCATTTT. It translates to CASRPMGAQPQHF.

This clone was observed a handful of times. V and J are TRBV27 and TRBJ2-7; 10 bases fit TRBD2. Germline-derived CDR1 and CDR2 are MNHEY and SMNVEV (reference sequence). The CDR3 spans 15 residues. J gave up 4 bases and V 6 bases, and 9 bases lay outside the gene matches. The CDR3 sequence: CASRKTGTSEYEQYF. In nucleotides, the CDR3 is TGTGCCAGCAGAAAGACAGGGACTAGCGAATACGAGCAGTACTTC.

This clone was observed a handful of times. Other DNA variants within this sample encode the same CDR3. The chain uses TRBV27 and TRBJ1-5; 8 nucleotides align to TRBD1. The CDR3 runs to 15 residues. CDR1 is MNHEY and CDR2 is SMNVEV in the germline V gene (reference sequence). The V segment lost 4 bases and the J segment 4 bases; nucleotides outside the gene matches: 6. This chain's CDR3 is CASSSGTGGNQPQHF. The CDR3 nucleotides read TGTGCCAGCAGTTCGGGGACAGGTGGAAATCAGCCCCAGCATTTT.

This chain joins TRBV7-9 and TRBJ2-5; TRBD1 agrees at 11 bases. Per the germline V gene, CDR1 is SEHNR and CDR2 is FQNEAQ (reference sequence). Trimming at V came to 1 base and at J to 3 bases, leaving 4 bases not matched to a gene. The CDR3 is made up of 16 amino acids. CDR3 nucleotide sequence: TGTGCCAGCAGCTTAGTCGGACAGGGGGCGAAAGAGACCCAGTACTTC. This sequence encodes CASSLVGQGAKETQYF.

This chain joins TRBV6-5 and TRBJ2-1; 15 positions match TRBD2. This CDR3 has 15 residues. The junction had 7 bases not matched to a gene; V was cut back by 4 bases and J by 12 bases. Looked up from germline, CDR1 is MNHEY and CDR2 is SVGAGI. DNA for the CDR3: TGTGCCAGCAGTTGGACTAGCGGGAGGGGGTCGGTGCAGTTCTTC. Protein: CASSWTSGRGSVQFF.

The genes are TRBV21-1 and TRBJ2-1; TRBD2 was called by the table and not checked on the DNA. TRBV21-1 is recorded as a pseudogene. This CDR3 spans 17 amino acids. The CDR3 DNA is TGTGCCAGCTTAGTCCCGGGACTAGCGGGAGGGTACAATGAGCAGTTCTTC. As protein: CASLVPGLAGGYNEQFF.

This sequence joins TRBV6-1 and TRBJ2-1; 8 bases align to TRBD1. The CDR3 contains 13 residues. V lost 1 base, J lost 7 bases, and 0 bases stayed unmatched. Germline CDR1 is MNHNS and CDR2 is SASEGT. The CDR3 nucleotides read TGTGCCAGCAGTGAAGACAGGGGGAATGAGCAGTTCTTC. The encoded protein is CASSEDRGNEQFF.

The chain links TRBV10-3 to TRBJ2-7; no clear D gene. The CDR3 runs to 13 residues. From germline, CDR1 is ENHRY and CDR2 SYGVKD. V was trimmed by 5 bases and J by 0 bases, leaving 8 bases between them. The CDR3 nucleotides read TGTGCCATCAGTCAGACTGACTCCTACGAGCAGTACTTC. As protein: CAISQTDSYEQYF.

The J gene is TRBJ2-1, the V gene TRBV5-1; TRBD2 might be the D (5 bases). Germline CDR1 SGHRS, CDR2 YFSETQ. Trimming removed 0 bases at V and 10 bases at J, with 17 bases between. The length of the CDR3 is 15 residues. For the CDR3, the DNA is TGCGCCAGCAGCTTGGAGATTGGATCTACTAGGGAGCAGTTCTTC. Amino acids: CASSLEIGSTREQFF.

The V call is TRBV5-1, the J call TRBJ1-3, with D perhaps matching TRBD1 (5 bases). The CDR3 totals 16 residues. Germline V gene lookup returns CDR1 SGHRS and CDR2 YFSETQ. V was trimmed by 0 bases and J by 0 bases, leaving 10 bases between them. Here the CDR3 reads CASSLGGGSSGNTIYF. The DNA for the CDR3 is TGCGCCAGCAGCTTGGGCGGGGGAAGCTCTGGAAACACCATATATTTT.

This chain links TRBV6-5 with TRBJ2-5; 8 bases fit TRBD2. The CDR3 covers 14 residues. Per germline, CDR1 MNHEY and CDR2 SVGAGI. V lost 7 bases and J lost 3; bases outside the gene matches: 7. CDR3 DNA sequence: TGTGCCAGCACCAAGAGCGGGAGAAAAGAGACCCAGTACTTC. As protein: CASTKSGRKETQYF.

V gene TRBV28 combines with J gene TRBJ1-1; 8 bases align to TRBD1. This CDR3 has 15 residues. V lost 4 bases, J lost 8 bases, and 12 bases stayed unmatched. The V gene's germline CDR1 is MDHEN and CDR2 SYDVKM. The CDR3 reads CASSSRHWTGKEAFF. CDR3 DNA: TGTGCCAGCAGTTCACGACATTGGACAGGGAAAGAAGCTTTCTTT. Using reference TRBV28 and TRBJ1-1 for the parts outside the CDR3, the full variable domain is DVKVTQSSRYLVKRTGEKVFLECVQDMDHENMFWYRQDPGLGLRLIYFSYDVKMKEKGDIPEGYSVSREKKERFSLILESASTNQTSMYLCASSSRHWTGKEAFFGQGTRLTVV.